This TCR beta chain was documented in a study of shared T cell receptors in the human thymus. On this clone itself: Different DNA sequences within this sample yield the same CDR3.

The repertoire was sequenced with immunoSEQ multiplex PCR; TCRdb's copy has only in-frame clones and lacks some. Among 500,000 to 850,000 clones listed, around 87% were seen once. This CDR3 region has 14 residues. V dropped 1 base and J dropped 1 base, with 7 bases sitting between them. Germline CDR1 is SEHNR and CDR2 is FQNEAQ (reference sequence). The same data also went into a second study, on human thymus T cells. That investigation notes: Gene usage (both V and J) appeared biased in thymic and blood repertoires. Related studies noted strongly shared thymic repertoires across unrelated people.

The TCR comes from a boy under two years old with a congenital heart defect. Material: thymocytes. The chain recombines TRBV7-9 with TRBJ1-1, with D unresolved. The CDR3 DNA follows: TGTGCCAGCAGCTTAGGTGGCGGGAACACTGAAGCTTTCTTT. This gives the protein CASSLGGGNTEAFF.